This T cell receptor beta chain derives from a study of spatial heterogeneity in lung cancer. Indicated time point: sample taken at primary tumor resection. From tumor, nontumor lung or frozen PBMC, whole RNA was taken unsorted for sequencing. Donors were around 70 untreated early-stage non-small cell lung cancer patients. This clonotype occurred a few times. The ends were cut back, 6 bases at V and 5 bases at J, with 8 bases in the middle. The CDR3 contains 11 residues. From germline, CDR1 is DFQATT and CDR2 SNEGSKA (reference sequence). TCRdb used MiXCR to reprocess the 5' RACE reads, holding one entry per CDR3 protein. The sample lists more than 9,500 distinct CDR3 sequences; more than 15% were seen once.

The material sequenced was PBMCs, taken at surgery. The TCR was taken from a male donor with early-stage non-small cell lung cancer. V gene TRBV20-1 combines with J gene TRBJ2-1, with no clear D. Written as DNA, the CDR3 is TGCAGTGCAGGCAGCAACAATGAGCAGTTCTTC. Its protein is CSAGSNNEQFF.